This TCR beta chain was sequenced in a study of T cell changes during pregnancy in multiple sclerosis. The CDR3 is 16 residues long. CDR1 is SNHLY and CDR2 is FYNNEI in the germline V gene. The germline V and J ends were trimmed by 3 bases and 0 bases, with 12 bases remaining between them. This clone came up once. The repertoire was sequenced with immunoSEQ multiplex PCR; TCRdb's copy has only in-frame clones and lacks some. The sample yields around 39,000 clones, about 90% seen once. This receptor was taken from a female donor with multiple sclerosis, enrolled in a pregnancy study. Source: CD8+ T cells from peripheral blood mononuclear cells, taken before pregnancy. The chain recombines TRBV2 with TRBJ2-4; no clear D. CDR3 bases: TGTGCCAGCAGTGATTTGAGCGTCCTAGCCAAAAACATTCAGTACTTC. It is translated as CASSDLSVLAKNIQYF.